This record covers a single T cell receptor (beta chain). A single base separates this from a much larger clone, so it may be a read error. It is likely a read error, because the conserved phenylalanine at the end of the CDR3 is missing. V gave up 4 bases and J gave up 1 base, with 13 bases separating them. The CDR3 has 15 residues. Germline CDR1 and CDR2: KGHSH and LQKENI. The data stem from a study of T-cell reconstitution after alpha-beta-depleted transplantation in children. Unique molecular identifiers featured in how the TCRbeta library was prepared. TCRdb processed the PCR reads anew with MiXCR; each CDR3 protein has one entry. The repertoire consists of about 360,000 distinct CDR3 sequences, with approximately 12% occurring once and the leading ten covering around 4.5%.

The receptor was derived from a human donor who donated a stem cell graft to a child with Fanconi anemia. The sample was PBMCs, taken from the stem cell graft. This chain joins TRBV18 and TRBJ1-1; perhaps TRBD1 as D (5 bases). CDR3 bases: TGTGCCAGCTCACTGGGGGGGATGGGGAACACTGAAGCTTTCTAT. Translated, it gives CASSLGGMGNTEAFY.